This T cell receptor (beta chain) was identified in a study of molecular identifiers for immune sequencing clone quantification. In this sample, this clonotype turned up a few times. TCRdb analysed the PCR reads with MiXCR anew, one entry per CDR3 protein. The table lists approximately 54,000 distinct CDR3 sequences, about 23% of them singletons. Looked up from germline, CDR1 is SGHVS and CDR2 is FQNEAQ. V was clipped by 5 bases and J by 4 bases; unmatched bases: 7. CDR3 length equals 14 residues. The source of this sequence is a human donor in good health. Some libraries in this study had Jurkat cell RNA spiked in. Sample: naive CD8+ T cells from blood, with Jurkat cell RNA spiked in. Subset indicated: FACS-sorted CD8+CD4-CCR7+CD45RA+ naive T cells. The chain carries TRBV7-8 and TRBJ2-5; 7 nucleotides align to TRBD2. The CDR3 sequence is CASSPLGGRETQYF. The CDR3 DNA is TGTGCCAGCAGCCCATTGGGAGGGCGAGAGACCCAGTACTTC. Variable domain in full (rest from reference TRBV7-8 and TRBJ2-5): GAGVSQSPRYKVAKRGQDVALRCDPISGHVSLFWYQQALGQGPEFLTYFQNEAQLDKSGLPSDRFFAERPEGSVSTLKIQRTQQEDSAVYLCASSPLGGRETQYFGPGTRLLVL.